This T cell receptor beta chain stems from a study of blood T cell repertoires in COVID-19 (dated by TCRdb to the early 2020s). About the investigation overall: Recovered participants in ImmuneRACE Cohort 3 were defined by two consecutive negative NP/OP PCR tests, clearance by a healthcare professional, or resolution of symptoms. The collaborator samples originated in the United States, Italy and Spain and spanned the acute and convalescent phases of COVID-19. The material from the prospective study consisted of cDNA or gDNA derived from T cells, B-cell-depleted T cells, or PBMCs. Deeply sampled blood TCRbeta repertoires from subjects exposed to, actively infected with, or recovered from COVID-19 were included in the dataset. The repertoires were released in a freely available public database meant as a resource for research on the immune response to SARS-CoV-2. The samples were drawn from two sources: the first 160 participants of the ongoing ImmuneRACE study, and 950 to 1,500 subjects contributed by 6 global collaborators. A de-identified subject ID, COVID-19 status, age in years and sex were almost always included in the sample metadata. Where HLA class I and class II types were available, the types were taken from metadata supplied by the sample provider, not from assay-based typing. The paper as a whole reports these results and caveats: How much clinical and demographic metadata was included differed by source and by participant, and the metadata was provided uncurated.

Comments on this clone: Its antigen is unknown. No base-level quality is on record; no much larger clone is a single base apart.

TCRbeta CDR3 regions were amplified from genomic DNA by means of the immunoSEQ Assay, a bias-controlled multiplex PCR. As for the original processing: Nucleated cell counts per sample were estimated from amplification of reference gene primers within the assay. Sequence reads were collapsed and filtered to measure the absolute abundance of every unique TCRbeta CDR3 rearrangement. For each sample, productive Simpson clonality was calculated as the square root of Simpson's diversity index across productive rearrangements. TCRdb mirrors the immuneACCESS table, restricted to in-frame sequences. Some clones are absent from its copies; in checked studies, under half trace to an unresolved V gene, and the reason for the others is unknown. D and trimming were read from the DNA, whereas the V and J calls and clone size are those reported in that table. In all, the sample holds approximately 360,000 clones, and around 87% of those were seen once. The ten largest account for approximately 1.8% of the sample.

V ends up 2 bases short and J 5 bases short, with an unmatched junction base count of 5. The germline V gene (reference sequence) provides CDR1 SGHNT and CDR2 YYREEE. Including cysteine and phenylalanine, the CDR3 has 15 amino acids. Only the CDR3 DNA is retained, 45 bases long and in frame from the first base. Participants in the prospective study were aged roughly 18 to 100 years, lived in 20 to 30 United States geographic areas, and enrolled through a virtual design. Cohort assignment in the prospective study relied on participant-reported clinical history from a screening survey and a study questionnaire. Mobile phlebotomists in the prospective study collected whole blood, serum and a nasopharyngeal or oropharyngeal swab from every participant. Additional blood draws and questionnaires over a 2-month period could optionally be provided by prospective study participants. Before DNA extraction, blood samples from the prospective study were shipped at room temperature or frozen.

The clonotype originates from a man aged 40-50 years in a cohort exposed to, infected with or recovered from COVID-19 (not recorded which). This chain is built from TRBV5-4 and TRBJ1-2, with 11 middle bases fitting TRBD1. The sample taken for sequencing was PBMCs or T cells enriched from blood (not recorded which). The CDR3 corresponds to CASSFRTGGGYGYTF. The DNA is TGTGCCAGCAGCTTTAGGACAGGGGGCGGGTATGGCTACACCTTC.